One sample yielded the 31 T cell receptor beta chains listed below, sequenced in a study of shared clonotypes between healthy human individuals. The assay was immunoSEQ multiplex PCR, and TCRdb's table has in-frame clones only and misses some. The sample includes 1,500,000 or so clones, roughly 98.5% of them seen just once. The specimen sequenced was naive CD4+ T cells sorted from blood. As to subset: CD45RA+ positively selected. The receptors derive from a man aged 30 to 39 in good health.

This clone was observed a single time. The CDR3 nucleotides read TGTGCCAGCAGTGAACGGACAGCCGACAATACGCAGTATTTT. Encoded protein: CASSERTADNTQYF. This chain joins TRBV2 and TRBJ2-3; the D gene is possibly TRBD1 (6 bases). Deletions cut 2 bases from V and 7 bases from J, with 13 bases between. This CDR3 comprises 14 residues. Germline CDR1 SNHLY, CDR2 FYNNEI.

In its sample, this clone was seen once. The chain is built from TRBV11-1 and TRBJ2-1; D unresolved. CDR1 is SGHAT and CDR2 is FQDESV in the germline V gene (reference sequence). V was clipped by 1 base and J by 4 bases, with 8 bases between them. CDR3 length: 14 amino acids. CDR3 protein: CASSLVGIYNEQFF. The CDR3 nucleotides are TGTGCCAGCAGCTTAGTGGGTATTTACAATGAGCAGTTCTTC.

This chain joins TRBV5-1 and TRBJ2-3; D possibly matches TRBD1 or TRBD2 (6 bases each). V was shortened by 4 bases and J by 5 bases, with 20 bases between the two germline ends. Germline V CDR1 and CDR2: SGHRS, YFSETQ. The CDR3 consists of 16 residues. CDR3: CASSRRGRGGGDTQYF. The CDR3 DNA follows: TGCGCCAGCAGCAGGCGGGGCAGGGGTGGAGGAGATACGCAGTATTTT.

This chain connects TRBV27 to TRBJ1-1; tentative D call: TRBD1 (5 bases). Trimming stripped 6 bases from V and 3 bases from J, with 11 bases between. Germline lookup yields CDR1 MNHEY and CDR2 SMNVEV (reference sequence). CDR3 length equals 13 residues. CDR3 sequence reads: CASSFVGDTEAFF. CDR3 DNA: TGTGCCAGCAGCTTCGTGGGGGACACTGAAGCTTTCTTT.

The chain has TRBV5-1 and TRBJ2-7; D is uncertain. The CDR3 spans 14 residues. Germline lookup yields CDR1 SGHRS and CDR2 YFSETQ. Between the trimmed V and J ends, which lost 5 bases and 2 bases, there was a span of 14 bases. CDR3 region: CASRVGWRTYEQYF. The CDR3 coding sequence is TGCGCCAGCAGGGTGGGGTGGCGAACCTACGAGCAGTACTTC.

V usage is TRBV9 and J usage is TRBJ2-1; TRBD2 matches at 8 bases. The junction had 7 bases not matched to a gene; V was cut back by 0 bases and J by 5 bases. The length of the CDR3 is 16 residues. Germline V CDR1 and CDR2: SGDLS, YYNGEE. CDR3 region: CASSVGWSGSHNEQFF. DNA of the CDR3: TGTGCCAGCAGCGTAGGGTGGAGCGGGAGCCACAATGAGCAGTTCTTC.

This clone was picked up one time. The chain couples TRBV11-2 to TRBJ2-7; D possibly corresponds to TRBD1 (6 bases). V shed 3 bases and J shed 3 bases, with 15 bases lying between them. The length of the CDR3 is 15 residues. CDR1 and CDR2 (germline): SGHAT, FQNNGV. The CDR3 here is CASSFLRDKYYEQYF. The CDR3 coding sequence is TGTGCCAGCAGCTTTCTCCGGGACAAATACTACGAGCAGTACTTC.

The rearrangement joins TRBV11-2 to TRBJ2-6; 10 bases match TRBD1. Germline CDR1 and CDR2: SGHAT and FQNNGV. CDR3 size: 19 residues. V lost 5 bases, J lost 2 bases, and 12 bases stayed unmatched. This CDR3 reads CASSDYRDRGITGANVLTF. Written as DNA, the CDR3 is TGTGCCAGCAGCGATTACCGGGACAGGGGAATAACTGGGGCCAACGTCCTGACTTTC. The entire variable domain, with the rest obtained from reference TRBV11-2 and TRBJ2-6, is as follows: EAGVAQSPRYKIIEKRQSVAFWCNPISGHATLYWYQQILGQGPKLLIQFQNNGVVDDSQLPKDRFSAERLKGVDSTLKIQPAKLEDSAVYLCASSDYRDRGITGANVLTFGAGSRLTVL.

V gene TRBV28 combines with J gene TRBJ1-1; a possible D gene is TRBD1 (5 bases). Germline assignment: CDR1 MDHEN and CDR2 SYDVKM. This CDR3 spans 14 amino acids. Trimming removed 4 bases at V and 5 bases at J, with 14 bases between. CDR3 nucleotide sequence: TGTGCCAGCAGTTCCAGGGTGGCTGAGACTGAAGCTTTCTTT. It translates to CASSSRVAETEAFF.

The chain carries TRBV29-1 and TRBJ1-5, with 10 nucleotides matching TRBD1. Germline values: CDR1 SQVTM, CDR2 ANQGSEA. V lost 4 bases and J lost 6; bases outside the gene matches: 6. The CDR3 sequence is 14 residues long. The CDR3 nucleotides are TGCAGCGTTGGGGCCGGGACAGGGGTTCAGCCCCAGCATTTT. This codes for CSVGAGTGVQPQHF.

The chain carries TRBV4-2 and TRBJ2-1; 10 bases match TRBD1. Germline-derived CDR1 and CDR2 are LGHNA and YNFKEQ. The CDR3 extends over 18 amino acids. V dropped 0 bases and J dropped 2; count of bases not matched to a gene: 7. The CDR3 DNA reads as TGTGCCAGCAGCCAAGATTCCGGGACAGGGGCGGCCTACAATGAGCAGTTCTTC. Protein product: CASSQDSGTGAAYNEQFF.

This chain links TRBV7-6 with TRBJ2-1; 11 nucleotides line up with TRBD2. This CDR3 spans 20 amino acids. The V gene's germline CDR1 is SGHVS and CDR2 FNYEAQ. The V segment lost 0 bases and the J segment 7 bases; nucleotides outside the gene matches: 17. In DNA form, the CDR3 reads TGTGCCAGCAGCTTAGCTAGCGGGAGGGCCAGTGGGAAAGTAGGAAATGAGCAGTTCTTC. This codes for CASSLASGRASGKVGNEQFF.

This chain links TRBV5-4 with TRBJ2-1, with TRBD2 identical over 13 bases. The CDR3 totals 15 residues. Germline assignment: CDR1 SGHNT and CDR2 YYREEE (reference sequence). Losses at the gene ends were 3 bases for V and 6 bases for J; bases not matched to a gene: 3. The CDR3 spells CASSSRTSGGNEQFF. CDR3 DNA sequence: TGTGCCAGCAGCTCCCGGACTAGCGGGGGCAATGAGCAGTTCTTC.

The rearrangement links TRBV5-1 to TRBJ1-1, with 8 bases lining up with TRBD1. Germline-derived CDR1 and CDR2 are SGHRS and YFSETQ. CDR3 length: 17 residues. With V trimmed by 2 bases and J by 0 bases, 9 bases remained unmatched. In DNA, the CDR3 is TGCGCCAGCAGCTTTGGACCCGACAGGGGTTTGAACACTGAAGCTTTCTTT. The encoded protein is CASSFGPDRGLNTEAFF.

This chain uses TRBV5-1 with TRBJ1-2, with TRBD1 as a possible D gene (5 bases). This CDR3 is built from 15 residues. V lost 4 bases and J 3 bases, leaving 16 bases between the germline ends. CDR1 and CDR2 (germline): SGHRS, YFSETQ. CDR3 coding DNA: TGCGCCAGCAGCACCGACGGGGCGAGGGACTATGGCTACACCTTC. Translated: CASSTDGARDYGYTF.

CDR3 loop: CASSMDTNTEAFF. CDR3 coding DNA: TGTGCCAGCAGCATGGACACGAACACTGAAGCTTTCTTT. The rearrangement links TRBV7-9 to TRBJ1-1, with TRBD1 as a possible D gene (5 bases). Germline V gives CDR1 SEHNR, CDR2 FQNEAQ (reference sequence). V lost 5 bases and J lost 1, with 8 bases in between. The CDR3 has 13 amino acids.

This chain links TRBV10-1 with TRBJ2-7; 8 bases match TRBD2. The CDR3 sequence is 14 residues long. With V trimmed by 5 bases and J by 2 bases, 5 bases remained unmatched. Germline CDR1 and CDR2: WNHNN and SYGVQD (reference sequence). The CDR3: CASSLSGNPYEQYF. The CDR3 nucleotides read TGCGCCAGCAGTCTTAGCGGGAACCCCTACGAGCAGTACTTC.

The J gene is TRBJ1-1, the V gene TRBV6-6, with no clear D. Germline V gene sequence: CDR1 MNHNY, CDR2 SVGAGI (reference sequence). Trimming pared 10 bases from V and 0 bases from J, leaving 9 bases between. This CDR3 region has 12 residues. The CDR3 sequence is CATTYLNTEAFF. CDR3 coding DNA: TGTGCCACCACATACCTGAACACTGAAGCTTTCTTT.

V is TRBV9 and J is TRBJ1-2; 8 bases agree with TRBD1. CDR3 length equals 15 residues. The V gene end was trimmed by 4 bases and the J gene end by 9 bases; junction bases not matched to a gene: 14. Germline V lookup: CDR1 SGDLS, CDR2 YYNGEE. CDR3 residues: CASSPGTGARYSYTF. The CDR3 bases are TGTGCCAGCAGCCCTGGGACAGGCGCTAGATATAGCTACACCTTC.

The chain has TRBV5-8 and TRBJ2-7; D ambiguous. V lost 5 bases and J lost 5, with 17 bases in between. The CDR3 covers 14 residues. Per the germline V gene, CDR1 is SGHTS and CDR2 is YDEGEE. Written as DNA, the CDR3 is TGTGCCAGCAGATATGAAATGGTCAGCAACGAGCAGTACTTC. Its protein is CASRYEMVSNEQYF.

V and J are TRBV4-3 and TRBJ2-2, with D unresolved. CDR3 length: 20 residues. V was trimmed by 0 bases and J by 0 bases, leaving 20 bases between them. The germline gives CDR1 LGHNA, CDR2 YSLEER. CDR3: CASSQDLPGRINANTGELFF. In nucleotides, the CDR3 is TGCGCCAGCAGCCAAGATCTCCCGGGTAGGATTAACGCGAACACCGGGGAGCTGTTTTTT.

The gene calls are TRBV11-3 and TRBJ2-7; no definite D call. CDR3 length equals 16 residues. The germline V gene has CDR1 SGHNT and CDR2 YENEEA. The V end lost 5 bases, the J end lost 6 bases, and 23 bases lay between the germline ends. The CDR3 spells CASSQHPLVPTSEQYF. CDR3 nucleotide sequence: TGTGCCAGCAGCCAACACCCGTTGGTACCTACGAGCGAGCAGTACTTC.

This clone appeared a few times. This chain joins TRBV18 and TRBJ2-1; D is undetermined. V lost 4 bases and J lost 5, with 3 bases in between. The CDR3 consists of 11 residues. Germline CDR1 is KGHSH and CDR2 is LQKENI. The CDR3 DNA reads TGTGCCAGCTCACGGGACAATGAGCAGTTCTTC. This codes for CASSRDNEQFF.

The chain combines TRBV11-3 with TRBJ2-7, with D tentatively TRBD2 (5 bases). This CDR3 contains 13 residues. The V and J ends lost 5 bases and 2 bases respectively, with 10 bases between them. CDR1 SGHNT and CDR2 YENEEA come from the germline V gene. For the CDR3, the DNA is TGTGCCAGCAGCGAGGGCACGACCTACGAGCAGTACTTC. It yields the protein CASSEGTTYEQYF. Combining the CDR3 with reference TRBV11-3 and TRBJ2-7 gives the whole variable domain EAGVVQSPRYKIIEKKQPVAFWCNPISGHNTLYWYLQNLGQGPELLIRYENEEAVDDSQLPKDRFSAERLKGVDSTLKIQPAELGDSAVYLCASSEGTTYEQYFGPGTRLTVT.

This chain joins TRBV15 and TRBJ2-3; 8 nucleotides match TRBD1. This CDR3 is built from 14 residues. The ends lost 5 bases at V and 4 bases at J; junction bases unmatched: 5. Germline values: CDR1 LNHNV, CDR2 YYDKDF (reference sequence). CDR3 nucleotide sequence: TGTGCCACCAGCGCAGGGGGCAGCGCAGATACGCAGTATTTT. Translating gives CATSAGGSADTQYF.

The chain is built from TRBV18 and TRBJ2-5; D may be TRBD1 (5 bases). The germline CDR1 and CDR2 sequences are KGHSH and LQKENI. The CDR3 runs to 17 residues. Trimming removed 2 bases from V and 2 bases from J, with 18 bases in between. As DNA, the CDR3 is TGTGCCAGCTCACCAGTCCCTGTGACAGCAACACAAGAGACCCAGTACTTC. As protein: CASSPVPVTATQETQYF.

The chain links TRBV19 to TRBJ2-1, with 13 nucleotides matching TRBD2. This CDR3 has 18 residues. Germline assignment: CDR1 LNHDA and CDR2 SQIVND (reference sequence). The V segment lost 3 bases and the J segment 9 bases; nucleotides outside the gene matches: 14. The CDR3 protein is CASSIPRLAGGLLIEQFF. The CDR3 DNA reads TGTGCCAGTAGTATCCCTCGACTAGCGGGAGGTTTGCTCATTGAGCAGTTCTTC.

The chain couples TRBV15 to TRBJ2-7, with a weak D call TRBD2 (7 bases). In germline, CDR1 is LNHNV, CDR2 YYDKDF (reference sequence). Trimming stripped 5 bases from V and 3 bases from J, with 20 bases between. The CDR3 spans 16 residues. This CDR3 reads CATSRQLGGGGYEQYF. For the CDR3, the DNA is TGTGCCACCAGCCGGCAGCTGGGCGGGGGCGGCTACGAGCAGTACTTC.

The chain recombines TRBV4-1 with TRBJ2-3; 8 nucleotides agree with TRBD2. J was trimmed by 3 bases and V by 4 bases; bases with no gene match: 9. The V gene's germline CDR1 is MGHRA and CDR2 YSYEKL. CDR3 length equals 16 residues. CDR3 DNA: TGCGCCAGCAGCCCGCGGGAGCGGGAGAGGACAGATACGCAGTATTTT. The encoded protein is CASSPRERERTDTQYF.

The CDR3 region has the DNA TGTGCCATCATGGGGACTAGCGGACTTAGCACAGATACGCAGTATTTT. It is translated as CAIMGTSGLSTDTQYF. The V call is TRBV10-3, the J call TRBJ2-3; 11 bases are shared with TRBD2. Trimming cost V 7 bases and J 0 bases; bases outside gene matches: 6. Germline CDR1 ENHRY, CDR2 SYGVKD. The CDR3 loop spans 16 amino acids.

The chain uses TRBV5-1 and TRBJ1-1, with D maybe TRBD1 (5 bases). The CDR3 spans 13 residues. CDR1 and CDR2 (germline): SGHRS, YFSETQ. Trimming shortened V by 1 base and J by 5 bases, and 9 bases separated the two germline ends. The CDR3 bases are TGCGCCAGCAGCTTGATGGGGGAAACTGAAGCTTTCTTT. This translates into CASSLMGETEAFF.